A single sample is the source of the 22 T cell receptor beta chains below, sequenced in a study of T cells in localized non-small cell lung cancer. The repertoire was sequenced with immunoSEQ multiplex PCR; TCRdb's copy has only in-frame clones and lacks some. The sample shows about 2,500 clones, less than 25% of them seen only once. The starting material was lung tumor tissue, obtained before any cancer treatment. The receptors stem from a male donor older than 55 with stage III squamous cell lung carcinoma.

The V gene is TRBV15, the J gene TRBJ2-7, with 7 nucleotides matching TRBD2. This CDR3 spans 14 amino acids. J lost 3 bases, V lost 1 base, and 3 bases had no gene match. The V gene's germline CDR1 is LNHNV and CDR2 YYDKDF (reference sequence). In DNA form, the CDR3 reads TGTGCCACCAGCAGAGCAGCGGGATACTACGAGCAGTACTTC. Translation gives CATSRAAGYYEQYF.

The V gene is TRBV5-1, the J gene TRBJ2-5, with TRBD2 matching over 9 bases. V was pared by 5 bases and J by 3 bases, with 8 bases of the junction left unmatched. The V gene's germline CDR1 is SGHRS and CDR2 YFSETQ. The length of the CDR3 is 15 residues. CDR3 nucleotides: TGCGCCAGCAGACTGAAAATAGCGGGGGAAGAGACCCAGTACTTC. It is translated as CASRLKIAGEETQYF.

CDR3 DNA: TGTGCCAGCAGTTCCCAAACAGGGGGCTATGAGAATGAAGCTTTCTTT. Translated, it gives CASSSQTGGYENEAFF. The chain uses TRBV6-8 and TRBJ1-1; 9 nucleotides line up with TRBD1. The CDR3 runs 16 residues. Germline lookup yields CDR1 MNHGY and CDR2 SAAAGT. After removal of 4 bases from V and 7 bases from J, the junction contained 13 bases not matched to a gene.

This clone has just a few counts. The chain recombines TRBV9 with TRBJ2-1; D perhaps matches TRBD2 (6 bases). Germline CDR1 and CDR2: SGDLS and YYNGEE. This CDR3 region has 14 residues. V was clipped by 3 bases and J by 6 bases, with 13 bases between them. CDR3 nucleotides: TGTGCCAGCAGCGCACGGAGGGCAAGCAATGAGCAGTTCTTC. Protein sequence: CASSARRASNEQFF.

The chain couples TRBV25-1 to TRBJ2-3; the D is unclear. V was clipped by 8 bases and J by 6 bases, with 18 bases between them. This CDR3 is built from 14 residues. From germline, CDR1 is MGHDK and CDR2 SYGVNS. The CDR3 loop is CASSKSSRRDTQYF. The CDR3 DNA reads TGTGCCAGCTCGAAAAGTTCCCGGCGGGATACGCAGTATTTT. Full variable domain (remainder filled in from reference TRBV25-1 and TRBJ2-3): EADIYQTPRYLVIGTGKKITLECSQTMGHDKMYWYQQDPGMELHLIHYSYGVNSTEKGDLSSESTVSRIRTEHFPLTLESARPSHTSQYLCASSKSSRRDTQYFGPGTRLTVL.

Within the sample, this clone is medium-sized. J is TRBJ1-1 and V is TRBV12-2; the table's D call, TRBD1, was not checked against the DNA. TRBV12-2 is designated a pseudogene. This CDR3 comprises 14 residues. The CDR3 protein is CASDRITLSTEAFF. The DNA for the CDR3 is TGTGCCTCAGACAGAATAACGTTGAGCACTGAAGCTTTCTTT.

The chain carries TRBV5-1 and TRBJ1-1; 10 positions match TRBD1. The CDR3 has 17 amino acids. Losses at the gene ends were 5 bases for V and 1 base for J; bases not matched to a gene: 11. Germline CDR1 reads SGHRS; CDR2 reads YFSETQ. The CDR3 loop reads CASRLTGTGASNTEAFF. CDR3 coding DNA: TGCGCCAGCAGACTAACCGGGACAGGGGCCTCGAACACTGAAGCTTTCTTT.

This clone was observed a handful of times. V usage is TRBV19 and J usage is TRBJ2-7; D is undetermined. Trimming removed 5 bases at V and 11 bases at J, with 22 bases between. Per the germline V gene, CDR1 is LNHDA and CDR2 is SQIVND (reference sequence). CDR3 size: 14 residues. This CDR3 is CASSPRTWDPMKYF. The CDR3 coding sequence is TGTGCCAGTAGTCCGCGAACGTGGGATCCGATGAAGTACTTC.

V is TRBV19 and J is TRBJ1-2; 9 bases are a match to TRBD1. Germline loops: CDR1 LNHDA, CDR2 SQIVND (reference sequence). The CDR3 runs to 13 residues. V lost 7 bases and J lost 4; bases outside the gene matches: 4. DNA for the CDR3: TGTGCCAGTAAGGACAGGGGCGGCTATGGCTACACCTTC. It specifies CASKDRGGYGYTF.

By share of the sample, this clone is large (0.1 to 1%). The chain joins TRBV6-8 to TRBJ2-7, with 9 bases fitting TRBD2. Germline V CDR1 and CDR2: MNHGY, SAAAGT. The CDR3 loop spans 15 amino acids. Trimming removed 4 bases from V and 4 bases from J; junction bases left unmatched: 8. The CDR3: CASSSPSGAEYEQYF. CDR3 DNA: TGTGCCAGCAGTTCACCTAGCGGGGCGGAATACGAGCAGTACTTC.

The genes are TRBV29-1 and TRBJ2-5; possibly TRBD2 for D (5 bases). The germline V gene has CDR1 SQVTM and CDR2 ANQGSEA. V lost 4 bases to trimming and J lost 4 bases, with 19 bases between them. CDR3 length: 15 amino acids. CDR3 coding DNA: TGCAGCGTTGCGGTCGGGGTGAGCGTGGGAGAGACCCAGTACTTC. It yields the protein CSVAVGVSVGETQYF. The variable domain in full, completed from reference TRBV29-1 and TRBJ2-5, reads SAVISQKPSRDICQRGTSLTIQCQVDSQVTMMFWYRQQPGQSLTLIATANQGSEATYESGFVIDKFPISRPNLTFSTLTVSNMSPEDSSIYLCSVAVGVSVGETQYFGPGTRLLVL.

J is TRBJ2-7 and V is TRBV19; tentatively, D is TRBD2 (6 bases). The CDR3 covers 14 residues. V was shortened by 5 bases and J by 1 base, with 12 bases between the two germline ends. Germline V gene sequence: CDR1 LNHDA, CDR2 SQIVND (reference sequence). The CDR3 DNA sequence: TGTGCCAGTAGTCCGGGGGACGGTTCCTACGAGCAGTACGTC. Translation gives CASSPGDGSYEQYV.

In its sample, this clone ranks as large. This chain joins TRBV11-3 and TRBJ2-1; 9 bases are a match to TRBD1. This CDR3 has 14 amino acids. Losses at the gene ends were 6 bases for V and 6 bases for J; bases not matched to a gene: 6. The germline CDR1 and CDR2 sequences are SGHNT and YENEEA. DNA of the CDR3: TGTGCCAGCAGAGCCGGGACAGGGCTCAATGAGCAGTTCTTC. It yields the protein CASRAGTGLNEQFF.

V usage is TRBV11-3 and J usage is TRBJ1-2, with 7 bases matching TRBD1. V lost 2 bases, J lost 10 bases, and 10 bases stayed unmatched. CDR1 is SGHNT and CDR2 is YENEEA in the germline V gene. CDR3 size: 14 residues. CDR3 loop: CASSLPGQHPHYTF. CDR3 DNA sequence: TGTGCCAGCAGCTTACCGGGACAGCATCCTCACTACACCTTC.

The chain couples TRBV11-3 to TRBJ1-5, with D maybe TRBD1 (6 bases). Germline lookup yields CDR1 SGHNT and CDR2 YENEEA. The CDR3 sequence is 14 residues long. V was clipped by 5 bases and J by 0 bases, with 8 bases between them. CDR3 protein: CASSGQYSNQPQHF. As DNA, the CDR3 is TGTGCCAGCAGCGGACAGTATAGCAATCAGCCCCAGCATTTT.

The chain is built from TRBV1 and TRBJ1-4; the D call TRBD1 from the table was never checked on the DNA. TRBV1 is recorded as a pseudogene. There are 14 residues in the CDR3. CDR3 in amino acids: CASSQDRSNEKLFF. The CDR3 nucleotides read TGCGCCAGCAGCCAGGACAGGAGTAATGAAAAACTGTTTTTT.

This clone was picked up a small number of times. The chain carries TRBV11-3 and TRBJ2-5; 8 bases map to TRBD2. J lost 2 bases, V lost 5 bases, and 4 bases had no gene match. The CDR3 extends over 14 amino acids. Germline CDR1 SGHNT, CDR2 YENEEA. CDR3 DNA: TGTGCCAGCAGCCCCGGGACTAGTCAAGAGACCCAGTACTTC. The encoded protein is CASSPGTSQETQYF. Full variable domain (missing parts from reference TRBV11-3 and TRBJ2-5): EAGVVQSPRYKIIEKKQPVAFWCNPISGHNTLYWYLQNLGQGPELLIRYENEEAVDDSQLPKDRFSAERLKGVDSTLKIQPAELGDSAVYLCASSPGTSQETQYFGPGTRLLVL.

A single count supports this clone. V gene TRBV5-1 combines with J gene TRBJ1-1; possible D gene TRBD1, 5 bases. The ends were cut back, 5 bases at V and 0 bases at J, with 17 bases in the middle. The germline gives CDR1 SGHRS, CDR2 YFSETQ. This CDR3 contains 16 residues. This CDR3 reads CASRSMTEFMNTEAFF. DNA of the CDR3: TGCGCCAGCAGATCTATGACAGAATTTATGAACACTGAAGCTTTCTTT. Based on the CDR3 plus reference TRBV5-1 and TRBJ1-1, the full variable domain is KAGVTQTPRYLIKTRGQQVTLSCSPISGHRSVSWYQQTPGQGLQFLFEYFSETQRNKGNFPGRFSGRQFSNSRSEMNVSTLELGDSALYLCASRSMTEFMNTEAFFGQGTRLTVV.

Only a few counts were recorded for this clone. The chain's CDR3 is CASSYSLAGPDTQYF. CDR3 coding DNA: TGTGCCAGCAGTTACTCGCTAGCGGGACCAGATACGCAGTATTTT. V and J are TRBV6-8 and TRBJ2-3; 9 bases fit TRBD2. Germline V gene data show CDR1 as MNHGY and CDR2 as SAAAGT. The CDR3 has 15 amino acids. V lost 0 bases, J lost 4 bases, and 2 bases stayed unmatched.

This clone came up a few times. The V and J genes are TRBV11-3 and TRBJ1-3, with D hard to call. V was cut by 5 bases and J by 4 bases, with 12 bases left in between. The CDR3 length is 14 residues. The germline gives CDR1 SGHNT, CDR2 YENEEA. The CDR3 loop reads CASSPSGAGNTIYF. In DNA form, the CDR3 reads TGTGCCAGCAGCCCCTCGGGCGCCGGAAACACCATATATTTT.

CDR3 bases: TGCGCCAGCAGCTTGAGCGATAGTGCTGTGAACACTGAAGCTTTCTTT. Its translation is CASSLSDSAVNTEAFF. The chain recombines TRBV5-1 with TRBJ1-1; D ambiguous. Germline lookup yields CDR1 SGHRS and CDR2 YFSETQ. V lost 1 base and J 0 bases, leaving 13 bases between the germline ends. The CDR3 consists of 16 residues.

CDR3: CASSQMGTGGGGGYTF. Written as DNA, the CDR3 is TGCGCCAGCAGCCAAATGGGGACAGGGGGCGGAGGTGGCTACACCTTC. The chain recombines TRBV4-1 with TRBJ1-2, with TRBD1 identical over 12 bases. Germline CDR1 MGHRA, CDR2 YSYEKL. The V segment lost 2 bases and the J segment 7 bases; nucleotides outside the gene matches: 8. The CDR3 consists of 16 residues.